The rows below give T cell receptor beta chains drawn from one sample of a study of OX40 agonist ivuxolimab in advanced cancers. TCRdb keeps only in-frame clones here, not all; method: immunoSEQ multiplex PCR. Here the sample spans tens of thousands of clones, approximately 91% being singletons. Sequencing was performed on CD4+ or CD8+ T cells sorted from blood, taken in a trial of the OX40 agonist ivuxolimab. Receptors originate from an adult with an advanced solid tumor such as melanoma, head and neck, liver or kidney cancer. CDR3s include the opening cysteine and the closing phenylalanine or tryptophan. Each record gives: D gene, clone size, CDR3 length, J gene, V gene, CDR3 DNA, CDR3 protein. The D gene is left open where the match is weak. Clone size appears in some rows only: once, few, many, or a class for an expanded clone.

TRBD1 | once | 14 | TRBJ1-5 | TRBV6-5 | TGTGCCAGCAGCCTACAGGGGTGGAATCAGCCCCAGCATTTT | CASSLQGWNQPQHF
TRBD1 | . | 15 | TRBJ1-1 | TRBV5-4 | TGTGCCAGCAGCTTCACAGGGGGAATCGACACTGAAGCTTTCTTT | CASSFTGGIDTEAFF
. | . | 16 | TRBJ1-3 | TRBV4-1 | TGCGCCAGCAGCCAAGGGTGGGACCTCTCTGGAAACACCATATATTTT | CASSQGWDLSGNTIYF
TRBD2 | . | 18 | TRBJ2-1 | TRBV19 | TGTGCCAGTACCCCCGGGGGGGGACTAGCTCACCCCCTCAATGAGCAGTTCTTC | CASTPGGGLAHPLNEQFF
TRBD2 | . | 16 | TRBJ2-1 | TRBV19 | TGTGCCAGTAGGTCAGGACTAGCGGGAAAGGGAAATGAGCAGTTCTTC | CASRSGLAGKGNEQFF
. | . | 14 | TRBJ2-3 | TRBV5-1 | TGCGCCAGCAGCTTTAGCGTTAGCACAGATACGCAGTATTTT | CASSFSVSTDTQYF
. | . | 15 | TRBJ2-5 | TRBV6-6 | TGTGCCAGCAGTTTAACAGGGGGGGGGCAAGAGACCCAGTACTTC | CASSLTGGGQETQYF
. | few | 14 | TRBJ1-5 | TRBV28 | TGTGCCAGCAGGGGGCACAGGGTTGATCAGCCCCAGCATTTT | CASRGHRVDQPQHF
TRBD2 | . | 15 | TRBJ2-3 | TRBV25-1 | TGTGCCAGCAGTGCCTCGGGACTAGTGGCAGATACGCAGTATTTT | CASSASGLVADTQYF
. | . | 13 | TRBJ1-2 | TRBV7-3 | TGTGCCAGCAGCTTAAATACAGGGTATGGCTACACCTTC | CASSLNTGYGYTF
. | once | 14 | TRBJ1-4 | TRBV28 | TGTGCCAGCAGTTTGCAAGGGACTTGGGAAAAACTGTTTTTT | CASSLQGTWEKLFF
. | . | 15 | TRBJ2-7 | TRBV27 | TGTGCCAGCAGTTATACCCCTGGCGGTCCCTACGAGCAGTACTTC | CASSYTPGGPYEQYF
TRBD1 | . | 15 | TRBJ2-3 | TRBV7-7 | TGTGCCAGCAGCGTAGCAGGGGGAATGGCAGATACGCAGTATTTT | CASSVAGGMADTQYF
. | . | 16 | TRBJ1-5 | TRBV27 | TGTGCCAGCAGTCCTGGACAGCTGTATAGCAATCAGCCCCAGCATTTT | CASSPGQLYSNQPQHF
. | . | 13 | TRBJ2-7 | TRBV11-3 | TGTGCCAGCAGCTCCCACCCGGGTGAGGAGCAGTACTTC | CASSSHPGEEQYF
. | . | 12 | TRBJ2-1 | TRBV28 | TGTGCCAGCAGTGCAGGGATGTGGGAGCAGTTCTTC | CASSAGMWEQFF
TRBD2 | . | 12 | TRBJ2-3 | TRBV6-6 | TGTGCCAGCAACCCGGGGGGATATACGCAGTATTTT | CASNPGGYTQYF
. | . | 14 | TRBJ2-5 | TRBV19 | TGTGCCAGTAGTATTGGCGGGGTTCGGGAGACCCAGTACTTC | CASSIGGVRETQYF
. | . | 15 | TRBJ2-3 | TRBV6-1 | TGTGCCAGCAGTGAAAGGTACCGAAGCACAGATACGCAGTATTTT | CASSERYRSTDTQYF
TRBD1 | . | 15 | TRBJ2-2 | TRBV5-6 | TGTGCCAGCAGTTGGACAGGGGCGAACACCGGGGAGCTGTTTTTT | CASSWTGANTGELFF
. | once | 16 | TRBJ2-3 | TRBV5-4 | TGTGCCAGCAGCTTGGGGGGAAATAACCTCCCAGATACGCAGTATTTT | CASSLGGNNLPDTQYF
. | . | 13 | TRBJ2-7 | TRBV27 | TGTGCCAGCAGAGCGGACCCCCAGCGCGAGCAGTACTTC | CASRADPQREQYF
. | . | 15 | TRBJ1-4 | TRBV14 | TGTGCCAGCAGCCACCTACAGCATTCTAATGAAAAACTGTTTTTT | CASSHLQHSNEKLFF
. | . | 15 | TRBJ2-3 | TRBV5-1 | TGCGCCAGCAGCTTGTTGGGAGTAAACACAGATACGCAGTATTTT | CASSLLGVNTDTQYF
TRBD1 | few | 15 | TRBJ2-5 | TRBV11-2 | TGTGCCAGCAGCCCCGGGACAGCTAGAGTGAAGACCCAGTACTTC | CASSPGTARVKTQYF
. | . | 13 | TRBJ2-3 | TRBV2 | TGTGCCAGCAGTGAACGAGCGACAGATACGCAGTATTTT | CASSERATDTQYF
. | . | 17 | TRBJ1-5 | TRBV5-6 | TGTGCCAGCAGTCTAGGGGGGACCGGGCGGGCCAATCAGCCCCAGCATTTT | CASSLGGTGRANQPQHF
. | . | 13 | TRBJ2-5 | TRBV19 | TGTGCCAGTACGTCCCAGGGCCAAGAGACCCAGTACTTC | CASTSQGQETQYF
. | . | 11 | TRBJ2-5 | TRBV7-6 | TGTGCCAGCAGCTTGGTGGAGACCCAGTACTTC | CASSLVETQYF
TRBD1 | few | 17 | TRBJ1-2 | TRBV28 | TGTGCCAGCAGTTTACCTCTCATTGGGACAGGGAACTATGGCTACACCTTC | CASSLPLIGTGNYGYTF
. | few | 12 | TRBJ2-1 | TRBV25-1 | TGTGCCAGCAGTGAATATGCCCAGGAGCAGTTCTTC | CASSEYAQEQFF
. | once | 15 | TRBJ2-5 | TRBV11-3 | TGTGCCAGCAGCCGAGGCACGGGAATAGGAGAGACCCAGTACTTC | CASSRGTGIGETQYF
TRBD2 | . | 16 | TRBJ2-4 | TRBV19 | TGTGCCAGTAGTATGGGACTATCGGGGGTCAAAAACATTCAGTACTTC | CASSMGLSGVKNIQYF
. | . | 12 | TRBJ1-2 | TRBV2 | TGTGCCAGCAGTCCAGGACCTTATGGCTACACCTTC | CASSPGPYGYTF
TRBD2 | . | 15 | TRBJ2-7 | TRBV11-3 | TGTGCCAGCACGCCGCCGGGACGGGGGGACTACGAGCAGTACTTC | CASTPPGRGDYEQYF
TRBD2 | . | 16 | TRBJ2-3 | TRBV7-8 | TGTGCCAGCAGCTCCCGGACTAGCGGGAGTGCAGATACGCAGTATTTT | CASSSRTSGSADTQYF
. | . | 15 | TRBJ2-7 | TRBV18 | TGTGCCAGCTCACGAGAAAGCGGCAGCTCCTACGAGCAGTACTTC | CASSRESGSSYEQYF
. | . | 15 | TRBJ1-4 | TRBV6-1 | TGTGCCAGCAGTGAAGATCAGGGGTCGTATGAAAAACTGTTTTTT | CASSEDQGSYEKLFF
TRBD1 | . | 16 | TRBJ1-4 | TRBV10-2 | TGCGCCAGCAGTGAAGGGTGGTCTACAGGGGGTGAAAAACTGTTTTTT | CASSEGWSTGGEKLFF
TRBD2 | once | 16 | TRBJ2-3 | TRBV2 | TGTGCCAGCAGTGAAGTGGGACTAGCTGACGCAGATACGCAGTATTTT | CASSEVGLADADTQYF
TRBD1 | . | 13 | TRBJ2-3 | TRBV28 | TGTGCCAGCAACACAGGGGCCACAGATACGCAGTATTTT | CASNTGATDTQYF
TRBD1 | . | 15 | TRBJ2-3 | TRBV10-3 | TGTGCCATCAGCAGGGGACAGGGGAGGCCAGATACGCAGTATTTT | CAISRGQGRPDTQYF
TRBD1 | . | 18 | TRBJ2-6 | TRBV5-4 | TGTGCCAGCAGCTTGGGACAGGGGATTTACTCTGGGGCCAACGTCCTGACTTTC | CASSLGQGIYSGANVLTF
TRBD1 | . | 15 | TRBJ1-2 | TRBV28 | TGTGCCAGCAGTCAACTCGTCCAGGGGGACTATGGCTACACCTTC | CASSQLVQGDYGYTF
. | . | 15 | TRBJ2-7 | TRBV5-6 | TGTGCCAGCAGCTTGGGGCTAGCGTTCTCCTACGAGCAGTACTTC | CASSLGLAFSYEQYF